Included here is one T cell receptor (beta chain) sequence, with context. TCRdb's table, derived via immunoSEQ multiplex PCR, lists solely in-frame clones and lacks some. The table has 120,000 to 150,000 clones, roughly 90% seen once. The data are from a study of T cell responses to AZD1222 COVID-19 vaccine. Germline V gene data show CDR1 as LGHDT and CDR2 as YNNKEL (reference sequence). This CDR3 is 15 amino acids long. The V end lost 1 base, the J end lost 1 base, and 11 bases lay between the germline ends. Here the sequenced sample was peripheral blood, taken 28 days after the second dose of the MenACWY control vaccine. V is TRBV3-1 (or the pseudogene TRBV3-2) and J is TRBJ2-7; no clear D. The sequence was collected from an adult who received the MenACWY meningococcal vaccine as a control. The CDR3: CASSQVGTTSYEQYF. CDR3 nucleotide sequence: TGTGCCAGCAGCCAAGTAGGAACTACATCCTACGAGCAGTACTTC.